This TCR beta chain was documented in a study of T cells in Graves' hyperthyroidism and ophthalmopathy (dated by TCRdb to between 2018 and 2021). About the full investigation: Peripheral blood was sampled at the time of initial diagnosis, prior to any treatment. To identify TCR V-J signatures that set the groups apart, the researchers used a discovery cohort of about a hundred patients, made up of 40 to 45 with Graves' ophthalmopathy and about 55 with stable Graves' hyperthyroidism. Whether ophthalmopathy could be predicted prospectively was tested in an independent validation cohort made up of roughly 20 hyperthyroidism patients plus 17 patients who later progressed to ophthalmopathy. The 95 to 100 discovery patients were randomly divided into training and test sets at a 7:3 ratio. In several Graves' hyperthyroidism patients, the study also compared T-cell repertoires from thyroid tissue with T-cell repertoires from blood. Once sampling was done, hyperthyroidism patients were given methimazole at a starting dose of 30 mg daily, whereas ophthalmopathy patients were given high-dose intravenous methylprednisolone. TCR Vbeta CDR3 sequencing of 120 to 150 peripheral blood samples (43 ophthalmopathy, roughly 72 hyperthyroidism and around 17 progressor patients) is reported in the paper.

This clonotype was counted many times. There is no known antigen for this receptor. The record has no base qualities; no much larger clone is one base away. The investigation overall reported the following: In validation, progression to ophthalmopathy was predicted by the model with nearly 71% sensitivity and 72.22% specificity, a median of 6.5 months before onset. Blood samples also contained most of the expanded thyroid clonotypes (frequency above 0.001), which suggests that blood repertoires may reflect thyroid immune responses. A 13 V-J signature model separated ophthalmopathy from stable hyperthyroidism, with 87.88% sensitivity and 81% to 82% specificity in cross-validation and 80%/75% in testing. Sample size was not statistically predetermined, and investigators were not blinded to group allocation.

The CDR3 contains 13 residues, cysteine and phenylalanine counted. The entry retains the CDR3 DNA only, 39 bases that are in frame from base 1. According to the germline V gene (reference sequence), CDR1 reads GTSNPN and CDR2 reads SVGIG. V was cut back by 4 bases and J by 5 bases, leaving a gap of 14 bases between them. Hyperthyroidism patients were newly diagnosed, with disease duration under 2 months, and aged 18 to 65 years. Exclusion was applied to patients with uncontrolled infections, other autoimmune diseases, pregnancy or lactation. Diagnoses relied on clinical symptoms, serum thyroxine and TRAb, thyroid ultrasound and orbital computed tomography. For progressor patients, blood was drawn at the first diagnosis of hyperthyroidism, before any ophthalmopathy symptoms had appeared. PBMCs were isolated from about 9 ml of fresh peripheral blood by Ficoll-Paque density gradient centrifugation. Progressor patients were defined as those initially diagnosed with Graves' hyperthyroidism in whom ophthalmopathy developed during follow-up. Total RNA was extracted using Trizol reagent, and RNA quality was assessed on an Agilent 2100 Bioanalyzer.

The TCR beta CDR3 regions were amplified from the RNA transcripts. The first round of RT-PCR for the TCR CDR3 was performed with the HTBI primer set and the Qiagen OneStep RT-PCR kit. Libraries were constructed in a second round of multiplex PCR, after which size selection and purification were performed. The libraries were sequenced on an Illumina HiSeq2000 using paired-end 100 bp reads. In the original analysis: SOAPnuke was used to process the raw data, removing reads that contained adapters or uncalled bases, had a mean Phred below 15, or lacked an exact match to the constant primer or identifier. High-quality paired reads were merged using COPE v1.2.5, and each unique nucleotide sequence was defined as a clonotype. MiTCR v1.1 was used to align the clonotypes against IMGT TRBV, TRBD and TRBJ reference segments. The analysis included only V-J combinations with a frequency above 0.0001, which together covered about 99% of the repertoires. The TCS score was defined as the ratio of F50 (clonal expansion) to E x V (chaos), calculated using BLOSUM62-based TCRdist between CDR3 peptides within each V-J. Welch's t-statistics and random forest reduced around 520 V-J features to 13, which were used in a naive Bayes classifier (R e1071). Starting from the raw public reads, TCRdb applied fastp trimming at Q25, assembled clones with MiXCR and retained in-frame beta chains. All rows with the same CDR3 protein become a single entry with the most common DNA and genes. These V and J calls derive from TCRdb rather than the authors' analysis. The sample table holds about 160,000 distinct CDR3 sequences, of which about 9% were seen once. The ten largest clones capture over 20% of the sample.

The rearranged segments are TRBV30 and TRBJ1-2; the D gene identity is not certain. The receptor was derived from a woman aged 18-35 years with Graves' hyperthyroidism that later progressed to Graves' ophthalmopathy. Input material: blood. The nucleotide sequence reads TGTGCCTGGACCCGCCCCCCCGGGTATGGCTACACCTTC. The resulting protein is CAWTRPPGYGYTF.